The 5 T cell receptor beta chains presented below share a single source sample, sequenced in a study of blood T cell repertoires in COVID-19. The repertoire was sequenced with immunoSEQ multiplex PCR; TCRdb's copy has only in-frame clones and lacks some. The sample includes approximately 120,000 clones, 92% of them seen just once. The specimen was peripheral blood. The receptors stem from a man over 45 with COVID-19, enrolled during active disease.

The V gene is TRBV28, the J gene TRBJ2-7; 10 positions match TRBD1. V dropped 8 bases and J dropped 9; count of bases not matched to a gene: 7. Germline-derived CDR1 and CDR2 are MDHEN and SYDVKM. The CDR3 covers 12 residues. The CDR3 DNA sequence: TGTGCCAGCGCCCGACAGGGGGCTGGGCAGTACTTC. It yields the protein CASARQGAGQYF.

There are a few counts of this clone. This rearrangement joins TRBV5-1 to TRBJ2-1; TRBD1 aligns across 7 bases. Trimming at V came to 6 bases and at J to 4 bases, leaving 7 bases not matched to a gene. CDR1 is SGHRS and CDR2 is YFSETQ in the germline V gene. The CDR3 loop spans 14 amino acids. DNA of the CDR3: TGCGCCAGCAAAGACAGGGCCCTTTACAATGAGCAGTTCTTC. Protein product: CASKDRALYNEQFF.

This chain joins TRBV6-5 and TRBJ1-1; possibly TRBD1 for D (5 bases). The CDR3 is 14 amino acids. Germline lookup yields CDR1 MNHEY and CDR2 SVGAGI. Trimming removed 6 bases from V and 2 bases from J, with 13 bases in between. The CDR3 nucleotides read TGTGCCAGCAGGACGGGGGGGGGAAACACTGAAGCTTTCTTT. Protein sequence: CASRTGGGNTEAFF.

This sequence joins TRBV30 and TRBJ1-3, with 8 positions matching TRBD1. The CDR3 is made up of 15 amino acids. CDR1 and CDR2 (germline): GTSNPN, SVGIG (reference sequence). V trimming: 2 bases; J trimming: 0 bases; junction bases outside the gene matches: 3. CDR3 nucleotides: TGTGCCTGGAGTCAGGGGGCGAGCTCTGGAAACACCATATATTTT. This encodes CAWSQGASSGNTIYF.

This chain uses TRBV19 with TRBJ2-7, with D possibly matching TRBD2 (6 bases). This CDR3 has 17 residues. CDR1 is LNHDA, CDR2 SQIVND, per germline (reference sequence). V shed 0 bases and J shed 0 bases, with 15 bases lying between them. CDR3 residues: CASSIDGAAGSSYEQYF. The CDR3 DNA follows: TGTGCCAGTAGTATAGATGGGGCGGCCGGGAGCTCCTACGAGCAGTACTTC.